Below, 17 T cell receptor beta chains from the same sample are listed, as sequenced in a study of cytotoxic CD8 clonotypes in ibrutinib-treated CLL. Profiled with immunoSEQ multiplex PCR; TCRdb holds only in-frame clones, not every one. The sample lists hundreds of thousands of clones, roughly 70% seen once, with approximately 15% in the top ten. Sequenced material: PBMCs, taken after 24 months of ibrutinib treatment. The receptors derive from a human donor with chronic lymphocytic leukemia.

This clone has a single count. V and J are TRBV15 and TRBJ2-1; 14 bases agree with TRBD2. Germline trimming cut 4 bases from V and 9 bases from J; bases unmatched to any gene: 5. From germline, CDR1 is LNHNV and CDR2 YYDKDF (reference sequence). The CDR3 is 15 amino acids. This CDR3 is CATSNGLAGGSEQFF. DNA for the CDR3: TGTGCCACCAGCAACGGACTAGCGGGAGGTAGTGAGCAGTTCTTC.

The V and J genes are TRBV15 and TRBJ2-7; either TRBD1 or TRBD2 may fit D (5 bases each). Trimming cost V 4 bases and J 3 bases, with 16 bases left between them. The CDR3 sequence is 15 residues long. Germline V gene sequence: CDR1 LNHNV, CDR2 YYDKDF (reference sequence). The CDR3 nucleotides are TGTGCCACCAGCACCTCCGGGACCCTGATCTACGAGCAGTACTTC. It encodes CATSTSGTLIYEQYF.

This clone was seen a few times. The rearrangement joins TRBV2 to TRBJ1-2; D remains unclear. The CDR3 sequence is 15 residues long. Germline CDR1 SNHLY, CDR2 FYNNEI. The V end lost 1 base, the J end lost 0 bases, and 9 bases lay between the germline ends. The CDR3, as DNA: TGTGCCAGCAGTGAAGTTAGCGTCCCTAACTATGGCTACACCTTC. It translates to CASSEVSVPNYGYTF.

This chain connects TRBV2 to TRBJ2-5; D is perhaps TRBD1 (5 bases). Trimming left V 7 bases short and J 5 bases short, with 17 bases between. Germline V gene data show CDR1 as SNHLY and CDR2 as FYNNEI. The CDR3 length is 14 residues. CDR3 loop: CASIKVRARETQYF. The CDR3 region has the DNA TGTGCCAGCATAAAGGTCAGGGCGCGGGAGACCCAGTACTTC.

The chain uses TRBV9 and TRBJ2-7; TRBD2 agrees at 8 bases. Germline trimming cut 0 bases from V and 5 bases from J; bases unmatched to any gene: 13. Germline-derived CDR1 and CDR2 are SGDLS and YYNGEE. CDR3 size: 17 residues. In nucleotides, the CDR3 is TGTGCCAGCAGCGTAGCGCCACGTCGGGGGGGTCAAGACGAGCAGTACTTC. This translates into CASSVAPRRGGQDEQYF.

V usage is TRBV19 and J usage is TRBJ1-4; D is uncertain. Germline CDR1 reads LNHDA; CDR2 reads SQIVND (reference sequence). Trimming took 5 bases from V and 0 from J, leaving 7 bases between them. The CDR3 spans 14 residues. CDR3 protein: CASSPLATNEKLFF. The CDR3 region has the DNA TGTGCCAGTAGTCCCCTGGCAACTAATGAAAAACTGTTTTTT.

This chain connects TRBV2 to TRBJ2-1, with D maybe TRBD1 (5 bases). The CDR3 loop spans 17 amino acids. Germline V CDR1 and CDR2: SNHLY, FYNNEI. Deletions cut 2 bases from V and 9 bases from J, with 23 bases between. This chain's CDR3 is CASSEPPATDPRGEQFF. The DNA of the CDR3 is TGTGCCAGCAGTGAACCCCCGGCCACGGATCCTAGGGGTGAGCAGTTCTTC.

V gene TRBV7-6 combines with J gene TRBJ1-2, with 7 bases matching TRBD1. The germline V gene encodes CDR1 SGHVS and CDR2 FNYEAQ. CDR3 length: 13 amino acids. Germline trimming cut 4 bases from V and 7 bases from J; bases unmatched to any gene: 6. The CDR3 sequence: CASSSRTGGGYTF. DNA of the CDR3: TGTGCCAGCAGCTCACGGACAGGTGGTGGCTACACCTTC.

The V gene is TRBV7-2, the J gene TRBJ2-1; TRBD2 aligns across 9 bases. From germline, CDR1 is SGHTA and CDR2 FQGNSA. CDR3 length: 16 amino acids. Unmatched junction bases numbered 8, after V lost 2 bases and J lost 6 bases. In DNA form, the CDR3 reads TGTGCCAGCAGCTTATGGGCACTAGCGGGCGCCAATGAGCAGTTCTTC. Its translation: CASSLWALAGANEQFF.

The chain employs TRBV27 and TRBJ1-2; possibly TRBD1 for D (5 bases). The CDR3 consists of 12 residues. V was clipped by 2 bases and J by 6 bases, with 7 bases between them. Germline V CDR1 and CDR2: MNHEY, SMNVEV (reference sequence). The CDR3 DNA is TGTGCCAGCAGTTTACAGGGCGATGGCTACACCTTC. Protein: CASSLQGDGYTF.

The genes are TRBV4-1 and TRBJ2-7; TRBD2 aligns across 13 bases. This CDR3 is built from 17 residues. V dropped 1 base and J dropped 2; count of bases not matched to a gene: 5. CDR1 and CDR2 (germline): MGHRA, YSYEKL. The CDR3 is CASSQGEGLAGTYEQYF. CDR3 sequence (DNA): TGCGCCAGCAGCCAAGGGGAGGGACTAGCGGGAACCTACGAGCAGTACTTC.

This clone was found a few times. The chain carries TRBV7-2 and TRBJ2-7, with TRBD1 matching 9 bases. Germline assignment: CDR1 SGHTA and CDR2 FQGNSA. V lost 5 bases and J lost 4; bases outside the gene matches: 3. CDR3 length equals 13 residues. The chain's CDR3 is CASSRDRVYEQYF. Here the CDR3 DNA reads TGTGCCAGCAGCCGGGACAGGGTGTACGAGCAGTACTTC.

V gene TRBV5-6 combines with J gene TRBJ2-5, with 8 bases lining up with TRBD2. This CDR3 comprises 16 residues. CDR1 is SGHDT, CDR2 YYEEEE, per germline. After removal of 2 bases from V and 6 bases from J, the junction contained 12 bases not matched to a gene. CDR3 residues: CASSFQRGLLGKTQYF. The CDR3 bases are TGTGCCAGCAGCTTTCAGCGGGGGCTGTTGGGGAAGACCCAGTACTTC.

The chain links TRBV4-2 to TRBJ1-1, with 8 positions matching TRBD1. There are 14 residues in the CDR3. V shed 4 bases, J shed 3 bases, and the junction held 4 bases outside the gene matches. Germline-derived CDR1 and CDR2 are LGHNA and YNFKEQ. The CDR3 is CASSPQGADTEAFF. The DNA for the CDR3 is TGTGCCAGCAGCCCCCAGGGGGCCGACACTGAAGCTTTCTTT.

The gene calls are TRBV6-5 and TRBJ2-7, with TRBD1 identical over 8 bases. V dropped 6 bases and J dropped 0; count of bases not matched to a gene: 7. Germline-derived CDR1 and CDR2 are MNHEY and SVGAGI. This CDR3 is built from 15 residues. In DNA form, the CDR3 reads TGTGCCAGCAGATATGGACAGGGAGACTCCTACGAGCAGTACTTC. Translation: CASRYGQGDSYEQYF.

This rearrangement joins TRBV6-5 to TRBJ1-2; no firm D call. Per germline, CDR1 MNHEY and CDR2 SVGAGI. The CDR3 spans 13 residues. Trimming left V 2 bases short and J 5 bases short, with 9 bases between. CDR3 loop: CASSYGRTYGYTF. CDR3 coding DNA: TGTGCCAGCAGTTACGGACGGACTTATGGCTACACCTTC.

This clone was recorded a few times. The V gene is TRBV28, the J gene TRBJ1-5, with D tentatively TRBD1 (6 bases). Germline loops: CDR1 MDHEN, CDR2 SYDVKM. V gave up 8 bases and J gave up 5 bases, with 13 bases separating them. The CDR3 is 13 amino acids. Here the CDR3 reads CASLNRDHQPQHF. CDR3 nucleotides: TGTGCCAGCCTGAACAGGGACCATCAGCCCCAGCATTTT. Full variable domain (outside the CDR3, taken from reference TRBV28 and TRBJ1-5): DVKVTQSSRYLVKRTGEKVFLECVQDMDHENMFWYRQDPGLGLRLIYFSYDVKMKEKGDIPEGYSVSREKKERFSLILESASTNQTSMYLCASLNRDHQPQHFGDGTRLSIL.